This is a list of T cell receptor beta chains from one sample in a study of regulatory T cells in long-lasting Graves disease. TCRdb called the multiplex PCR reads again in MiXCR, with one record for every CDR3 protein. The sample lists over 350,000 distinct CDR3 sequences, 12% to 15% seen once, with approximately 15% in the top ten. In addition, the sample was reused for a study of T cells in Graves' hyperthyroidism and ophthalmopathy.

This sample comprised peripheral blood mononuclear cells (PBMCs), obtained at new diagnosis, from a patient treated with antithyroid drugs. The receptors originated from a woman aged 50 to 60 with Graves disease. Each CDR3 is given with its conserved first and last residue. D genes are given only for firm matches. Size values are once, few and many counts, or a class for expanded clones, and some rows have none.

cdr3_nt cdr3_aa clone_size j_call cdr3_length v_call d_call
TGTGCCAGCAGCTCTCTAGCGGGCCCCTACGAGCAGTACTTC CASSSLAGPYEQYF few TRBJ2-7 14 TRBV7-9 TRBD2
TGTGCCAGCTCGGAAACGACAGGGGTTGGGAATGAGCAGTTCTTC CASSETTGVGNEQFF few TRBJ2-1 15 TRBV18 TRBD1
TGTGCCAGCAGCCCGGCGCGGCGGAGCTCCTACGAGCAGTACTTC CASSPARRSSYEQYF many TRBJ2-7 15 TRBV12-3/TRBV12-4 NA
TGTGCCAGCAGTTTATATCGGGGATCAGCCAAAAACATTCAGTACTTC CASSLYRGSAKNIQYF many TRBJ2-4 16 TRBV28 NA
TGTGCCAGTACAGGGGACCAAGAGACCCAGTACTTC CASTGDQETQYF NA TRBJ2-5 12 TRBV19 NA
TGCGCCAGCAGCCCCGGGACAGGGGGAAGCTACGGCTACACCTTC CASSPGTGGSYGYTF NA TRBJ1-2 15 TRBV5-1 TRBD1
TGTGCCAGCAGCTTAAGATCGGGGCTAGCGGACTACGAGCAGTACTTC CASSLRSGLADYEQYF many TRBJ2-7 16 TRBV7-2 TRBD2
TGCAGTGCTAGAGATGGTCAGGGTGTGGCTAGCGGGAGGCACAATGAGCAGTTCTTC CSARDGQGVASGRHNEQFF many TRBJ2-1 19 TRBV20-1 TRBD2
TGCAGCGTTGAGACAGGGACAAACGAGCAGTACTTC CSVETGTNEQYF many TRBJ2-7 12 TRBV29-1 TRBD1
TGTGCCAGCAGCACTTACCCGGGGATGGGACAGCTAAGAAACTATGGCTACACCTTC CASSTYPGMGQLRNYGYTF few TRBJ1-2 19 TRBV9 TRBD1
TGTGCCAGCAGCTTATCGGTAGATACGCAGTATTTT CASSLSVDTQYF NA TRBJ2-3 12 TRBV7-9 NA
TGTGCCAGCAGTTTAGGTGGGTTATTCTACGAGCAGTACTTC CASSLGGLFYEQYF many TRBJ2-7 14 TRBV12-3/TRBV12-4 NA
TGTGCCACCAGTGATTTCGTCGGGACTAGCGGGGGCTACAATGAGCAGTTCTTC CATSDFVGTSGGYNEQFF many TRBJ2-1 18 TRBV24-1 TRBD2
TGTGCCAGCAGCTTAGAACTCTACCGAACCACAGATACGCAGTATTTT CASSLELYRTTDTQYF many TRBJ2-3 16 TRBV7-2 NA
TGTGCCAGCAGTTTTAGGGGGGGCAGGGCTGAGACCCAGTACTTC CASSFRGGRAETQYF many TRBJ2-5 15 TRBV28 NA
TGCAGCGTTCGAACTGGGGCCTACGAGCAGTACTTC CSVRTGAYEQYF many TRBJ2-7 12 TRBV29-1 NA
TGTGCCAGCAGTTCCGGACAGAATACCTACGAGCAGTACTTC CASSSGQNTYEQYF once TRBJ2-7 14 TRBV28 NA
TGTGCCACCAGCATTGGACTAGTTACCTACGAGCAGTACTTC CATSIGLVTYEQYF many TRBJ2-7 14 TRBV15 TRBD2
TGTGCCAGCAGTTTATGGGGGGCTAATGAAAAACTGTTTTTT CASSLWGANEKLFF many TRBJ1-4 14 TRBV28 NA
TGTGCCAGCAGTGTGGCGGGAGAGGGGCGATCAGTATATGAGCAGTTCTTC CASSVAGEGRSVYEQFF many TRBJ2-1 17 TRBV2 TRBD2
TGTGCCAGCAGCTTAGATCAGGCTAGCGGGACGGAGACCCAGTACTTC CASSLDQASGTETQYF NA TRBJ2-5 16 TRBV7-3 TRBD2
TGTGCCAGCAGTGATGGGGCCGGGGAGCTGTTTTTT CASSDGAGELFF few TRBJ2-2 12 TRBV2 NA